The clone carrying this T cell receptor beta chain was seen a handful of times. Its target is unknown. The sample holds other DNA sequences that translate to the same CDR3. Extremely preterm deliveries at about 22-27 weeks of gestation provided the preterm samples. Pregnancies with fetal demise were excluded. Sorting kept Annexin V-negative CD3+CD8+CD45RA+CCR7+ naive T cells. The V gene's germline CDR1 is MNHEY and CDR2 SMNVEV (reference sequence). The CDR3 length is 11 residues. Trimming cost V 6 bases and J 4 bases; bases outside gene matches: 0. The sample belongs to a study of naive CD8 T cells in extremely preterm neonates. Whole-study results and caveats: Compared with older groups, preterm CDR3s were shorter, with fewer N additions and less trimming. CDR3 nucleotide sharing was over 2.5% in preterm, about 0.4% term, approximately 0.028% children, 0.008% to 0.01% adults. Preterm neonates had significantly lower iChao1 richness than other age groups.

Profiled with immunoSEQ multiplex PCR; TCRdb holds only in-frame clones, not every one. This table has about 23,000 clones, about 91% appearing once. Sequenced material: naive CD8+ T cells from cord blood. The V and J genes are TRBV27 and TRBJ2-7, with TRBD1 matching over 7 bases. The origin of this receptor is a boy who was born preterm. The CDR3 loop reads CASRTGYEQYF. In nucleotides, the CDR3 is TGTGCCAGCAGGACAGGGTACGAGCAGTACTTC.